A single T cell receptor (beta chain) is shown here with its context. The data were taken from a study of blood T cell repertoires in COVID-19. Study information: Acute and convalescent COVID-19 specimens originated in the United States, Italy and Spain. Nucleic acid was either cDNA or gDNA, and it came from T cells, B-cell-depleted T cells, or PBMCs.

The CDR3 runs 13 residues. V lost 9 bases and J 3 bases, leaving 16 bases between the germline ends. Original processing methods: Using reference gene primer amplification, nucleated cell counts were estimated. Sequencing used immunoSEQ multiplex PCR; TCRdb keeps in-frame clones, though not all of them. V, J and clone size derive from that table, while D and trimming were established from the DNA sequence. The sample includes about 160,000 clones, 60% to 85% seen only once; the top ten take less than 9.5%. The chain has TRBV5-3 and TRBJ2-7; D possibly uses TRBD1 or TRBD2 (6 bases each). TRBV5-3 is classed as an ORF, of uncertain function. The source of this sequence is a man in his fifties or sixties with acute or convalescent COVID-19. The specimen was peripheral blood. CDR3 loop: CATRGAGRYEQYF. CDR3 coding DNA: TGTGCCACAAGGGGGGCCGGGCGCTACGAGCAGTACTTC.